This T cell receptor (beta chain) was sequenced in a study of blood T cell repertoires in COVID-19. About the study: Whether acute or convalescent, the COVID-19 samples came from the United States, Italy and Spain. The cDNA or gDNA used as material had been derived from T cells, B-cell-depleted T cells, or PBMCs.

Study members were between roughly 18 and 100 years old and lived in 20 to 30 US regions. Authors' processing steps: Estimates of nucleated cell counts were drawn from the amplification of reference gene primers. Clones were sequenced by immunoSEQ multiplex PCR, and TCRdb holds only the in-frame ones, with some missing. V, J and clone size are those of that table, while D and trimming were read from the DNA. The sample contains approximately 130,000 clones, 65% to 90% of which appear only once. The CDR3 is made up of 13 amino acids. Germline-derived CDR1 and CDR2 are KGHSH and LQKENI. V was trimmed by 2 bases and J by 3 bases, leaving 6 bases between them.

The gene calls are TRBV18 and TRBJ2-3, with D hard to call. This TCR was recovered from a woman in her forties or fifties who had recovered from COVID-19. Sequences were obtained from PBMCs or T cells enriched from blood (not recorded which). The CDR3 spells CASSPVETDTQYF. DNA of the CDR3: TGTGCCAGCTCACCAGTAGAGACAGATACGCAGTATTTT.